This record covers a single T cell receptor beta chain. The antigen is undetermined. This CDR3 is also generated by other DNA sequences in the sample. Pooling covered second doses at about 4 or about 12 weeks. These data originate in a study of T cell responses to AZD1222 COVID-19 vaccine. General observations from the study: Clonal diversity may have been underestimated in mostly white British donors. Just a handful of people given AZD1222 tested seropositive at baseline. Vaccine-related CD4 TCRs covered spike, predominating at 160-218 and 743-854.

Here immunoSEQ multiplex PCR was the method, and the copy in TCRdb shows in-frame clones only, minus some. Altogether 150,000 to 200,000 clones are present, around 88% being singletons, with the ten largest covering 11%. The specimen comprised peripheral blood, sampled 28 days after the second AZD1222 dose. This clonotype was sampled from an adult who received the AZD1222 COVID-19 vaccine.

DNA of the CDR3: TGCGCCAGCAGCTCCGGACCAAACACCGGGGAGCTGTTTTTT. Its protein is CASSSGPNTGELFF. The chain links TRBV5-1 to TRBJ2-2, with unresolved D. The germline V gene encodes CDR1 SGHRS and CDR2 YFSETQ. V lost 3 bases, J lost 2 bases, and 8 bases lay in between. The CDR3 consists of 14 residues.